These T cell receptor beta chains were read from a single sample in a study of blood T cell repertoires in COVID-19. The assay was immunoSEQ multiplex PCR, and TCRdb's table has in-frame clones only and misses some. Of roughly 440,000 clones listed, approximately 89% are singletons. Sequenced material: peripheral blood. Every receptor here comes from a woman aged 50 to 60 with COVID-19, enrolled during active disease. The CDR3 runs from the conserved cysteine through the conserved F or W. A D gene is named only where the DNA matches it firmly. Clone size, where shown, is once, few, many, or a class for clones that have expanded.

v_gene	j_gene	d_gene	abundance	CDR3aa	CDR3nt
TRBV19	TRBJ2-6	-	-	CASSIRDGANVLTF	TGTGCCAGTAGTATAAGAGATGGGGCCAACGTCCTGACTTTC
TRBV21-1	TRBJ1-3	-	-	CASSKGPGDRNTIYF	TGTGCCAGCAGCAAAGGTCCGGGGGATAGGAACACCATATATTTT
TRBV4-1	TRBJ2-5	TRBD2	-	CASSQDSTSGLGIKTQYF	TGCGCCAGCAGCCAAGACTCAACCTCGGGACTAGGTATAAAGACCCAGTACTTC
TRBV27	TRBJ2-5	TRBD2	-	CASSKPGLAALETQYF	TGTGCCAGCAGTAAACCGGGACTAGCAGCCCTGGAGACCCAGTACTTC
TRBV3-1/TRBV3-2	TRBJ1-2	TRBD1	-	CASSRQADGTGTGYTF	TGTGCCAGCAGCCGACAAGCAGATGGGACAGGGACTGGCTACACCTTC
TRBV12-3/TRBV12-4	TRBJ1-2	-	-	CASSNQANYGYTF	TGTGCCAGCAGTAACCAGGCTAACTATGGCTACACCTTC
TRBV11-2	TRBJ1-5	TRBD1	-	CASSRDSSNQPQHF	TGTGCCAGCAGCCGGGACAGTAGCAATCAGCCCCAGCATTTT
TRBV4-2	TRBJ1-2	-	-	CASSQDSGNGYTF	TGTGCCAGCAGCCAAGATTCAGGGAATGGCTACACCTTC
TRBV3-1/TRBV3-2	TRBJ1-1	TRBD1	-	CASSQDDRASEAFF	TGTGCCAGCAGCCAAGATGACAGGGCCTCTGAAGCTTTCTTT
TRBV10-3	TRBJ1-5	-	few	CAISEDSLEPQHF	TGTGCCATCAGTGAAGACAGCCTGGAGCCCCAGCATTTT
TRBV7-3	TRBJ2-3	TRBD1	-	CASSSTGGGTDTQYF	TGTGCCAGCAGCTCGACAGGGGGCGGCACAGATACGCAGTATTTT
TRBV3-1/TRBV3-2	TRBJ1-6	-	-	CASGRWRSPLHF	TGTGCCAGCGGCCGGTGGAGGTCACCCCTCCACTTT
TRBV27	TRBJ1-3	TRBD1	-	CASSRTGGTGNTIYF	TGTGCCAGCAGTCGGACAGGGGGGACGGGAAACACCATATATTTT
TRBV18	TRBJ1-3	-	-	CASSPAASGNTIYF	TGTGCCAGCTCACCAGCGGCTTCTGGAAACACCATATATTTT
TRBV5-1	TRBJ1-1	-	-	CASSLAGVDQATEAFF	TGCGCCAGCAGCTTGGCCGGGGTGGACCAGGCCACTGAAGCTTTCTTT
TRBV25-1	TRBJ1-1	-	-	CASSESLRGSTEAFF	TGTGCCAGCAGTGAATCTCTTCGGGGGAGCACTGAAGCTTTCTTT
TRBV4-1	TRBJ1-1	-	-	CASSQTTEAFF	TGCGCCAGCAGCCAGACGACAGAAGCTTTCTTT
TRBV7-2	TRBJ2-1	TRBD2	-	CASTPPGGMDNEQFF	TGTGCCAGCACCCCCCCGGGGGGGATGGACAATGAGCAGTTCTTC
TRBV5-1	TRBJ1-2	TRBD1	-	CASSPVDRDGYGYTF	TGCGCCAGCAGCCCCGTGGACAGGGATGGCTATGGCTACACCTTC
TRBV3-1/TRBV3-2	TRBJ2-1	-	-	CASSQDRNNEQFF	TGTGCCAGCAGCCAAGACAGGAACAATGAGCAGTTCTTC
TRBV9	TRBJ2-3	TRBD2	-	CASSVGASGGASDTQYF	TGTGCCAGCAGCGTAGGGGCTAGCGGGGGGGCATCAGATACGCAGTATTTT
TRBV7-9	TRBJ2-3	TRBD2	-	CASSLEAGGRDTQYF	TGTGCCAGCAGCTTAGAGGCGGGGGGGAGAGATACGCAGTATTTT
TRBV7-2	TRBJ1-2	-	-	CASSLASTGLGYTF	TGTGCCAGCAGCTTAGCCTCAACAGGCTTGGGCTACACCTTC
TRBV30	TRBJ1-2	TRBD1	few	CAWSDGRGQSYGYTF	TGTGCCTGGAGTGACGGTAGGGGGCAGAGTTATGGCTACACCTTC
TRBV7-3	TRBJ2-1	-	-	CASSLNSASSYNEQFF	TGTGCCAGCAGCTTAAATTCAGCGAGCTCCTACAATGAGCAGTTCTTC
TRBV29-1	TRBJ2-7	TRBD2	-	CSVEEGSGGTEQYF	TGCAGCGTTGAAGAGGGCAGCGGGGGGACCGAGCAGTACTTC
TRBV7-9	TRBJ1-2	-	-	CASSLGGGLEGRYTF	TGTGCCAGCAGCCTGGGCGGGGGCCTAGAAGGGAGGTACACCTTC
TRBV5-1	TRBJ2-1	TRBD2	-	CASRWTSGGDTDEQFF	TGCGCCAGCCGATGGACTAGCGGGGGGGATACGGATGAGCAGTTCTTC
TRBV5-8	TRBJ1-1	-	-	CASKEVINTEAFF	TGTGCCAGCAAGGAGGTCATAAACACTGAAGCTTTCTTT
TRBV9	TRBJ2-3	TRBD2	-	CASSVDSGGRTDTQYF	TGTGCCAGCAGCGTAGATAGCGGGGGACGCACAGATACGCAGTATTTT
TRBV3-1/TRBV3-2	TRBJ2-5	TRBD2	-	CASSLLAGGRKETQYF	TGTGCCAGCAGCCTACTAGCGGGGGGGAGAAAAGAGACCCAGTACTTC
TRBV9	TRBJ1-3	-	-	CASSAGGDSGNTIYF	TGTGCCAGCAGCGCCGGCGGGGACTCTGGAAACACCATATATTTT
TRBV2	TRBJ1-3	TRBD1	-	CASSSPMDRDNTIYF	TGTGCCAGCAGTTCCCCTATGGACAGGGACAACACCATATATTTT
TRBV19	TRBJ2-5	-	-	CASSRAYQETQYF	TGTGCCAGTAGTAGGGCGTACCAAGAGACCCAGTACTTC
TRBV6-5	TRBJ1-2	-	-	CASILVTGEYGYTF	TGTGCCAGCATCCTCGTGACGGGGGAGTATGGCTACACCTTC
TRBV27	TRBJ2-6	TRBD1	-	CASGQGLFRWSGANVLTF	TGTGCCAGCGGACAGGGGTTGTTTCGTTGGTCTGGGGCCAACGTCCTGACTTTC
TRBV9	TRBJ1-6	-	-	CASYGQESPLHF	TGTGCCAGCTACGGACAAGAGTCACCCCTCCACTTT
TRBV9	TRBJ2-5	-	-	CASSVSSQETQYF	TGTGCCAGCAGCGTCTCTAGTCAAGAGACCCAGTACTTC
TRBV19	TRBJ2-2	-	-	CASSMGRPGTGELFF	TGTGCCAGTAGTATGGGGAGGCCAGGGACCGGGGAGCTGTTTTTT
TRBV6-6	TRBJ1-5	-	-	CASSFQGSQPQHF	TGTGCCAGCAGTTTTCAGGGGAGTCAGCCCCAGCATTTT
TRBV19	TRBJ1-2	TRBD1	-	CASSRGQGNYGYTF	TGTGCCAGTAGTAGGGGACAGGGTAACTATGGCTACACCTTC
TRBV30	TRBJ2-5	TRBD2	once	CAWSGGGGKETQYF	TGTGCCTGGAGTGGGGGCGGGGGGAAAGAGACCCAGTACTTC
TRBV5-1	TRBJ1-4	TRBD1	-	CASSWGTDHNEKLFF	TGCGCCAGCAGCTGGGGGACAGACCATAATGAAAAACTGTTTTTT